The 23 T cell receptor beta chains listed next were all sequenced from one sample in a study of T-cell memory formation after mild COVID-19. Using its own MiXCR run on the 5' RACE reads, TCRdb lists one record per CDR3 protein. This table holds about 300,000 distinct CDR3 sequences, just under 20% found once. The sequenced material came from PBMCs or a T cell subset sorted from them (not recorded which). The source of these receptors is a man between 18 and 29 years old who had mild COVID-19 (a few samples of this study predate the infection). Cell type and time point are not known.

This clonotype came up many times. The V and J genes are TRBV6-6 and TRBJ2-1; D uncertain. This CDR3 has 13 residues. The V gene lost 0 bases and the J gene lost 9 bases, with 9 bases spanning the gap. Germline V lookup: CDR1 MNHNY, CDR2 SVGAGI (reference sequence). The CDR3 is CASSYSGVTEQFF. DNA of the CDR3: TGTGCCAGCAGTTACTCTGGGGTTACTGAGCAGTTCTTC.

This clonotype was recorded only once. V gene TRBV4-1 combines with J gene TRBJ1-1; weak D call: TRBD1 (5 bases). CDR1 and CDR2 (germline): MGHRA, YSYEKL. The length of the CDR3 is 16 residues. V dropped 1 base and J dropped 1 base, with 13 bases sitting between them. This chain's CDR3 is CASSQVLTGGNTEAFF. CDR3 coding DNA: TGCGCCAGCAGCCAAGTTCTTACAGGAGGGAACACTGAAGCTTTCTTT.

Only a few counts were recorded for this clonotype. This chain links TRBV5-1 with TRBJ1-5, with 10 bases aligning to TRBD1. The CDR3 is 14 residues long. Trimming took 4 bases from V and 5 from J; bases not matched to a gene: 3. Looked up from germline, CDR1 is SGHRS and CDR2 is YFSETQ. CDR3 in amino acids: CASSAGTGDQPQHF. As DNA, the CDR3 is TGCGCCAGCAGCGCCGGGACAGGGGATCAGCCCCAGCATTTT.

The chain employs TRBV12-3 or TRBV12-4 and TRBJ1-6; tentatively, D is TRBD1 (6 bases). V shed 4 bases and J shed 6 bases, with 10 bases lying between them. The CDR3 spans 14 residues. The CDR3: CASSSQGFNSPLHF. CDR3 coding DNA: TGTGCCAGCAGTTCCCAGGGGTTTAATTCACCCCTCCACTTT.

The chain is built from TRBV2 and TRBJ1-1; D remains unclear. V lost 5 bases, J lost 4 bases, and 14 bases lay in between. Looked up from germline, CDR1 is SNHLY and CDR2 is FYNNEI. There are 14 residues in the CDR3. The CDR3 DNA is TGTGCCAGCAGTCCGGACCGGTTTGCCACTGAAGCTTTCTTT. Translating gives CASSPDRFATEAFF.

The chain combines TRBV3-1 with TRBJ1-5; D might be TRBD1 (5 bases). Germline loops: CDR1 LGHDT, CDR2 YNNKEL (reference sequence). Deletions cut 5 bases from V and 4 bases from J, with 12 bases between. The CDR3 covers 14 residues. The CDR3 loop reads CASSSRQKNQPQHF. The CDR3 DNA sequence: TGTGCCAGCAGCTCCCGACAGAAAAATCAGCCCCAGCATTTT.

CDR3 DNA: TGTGCCAGCAGTCTACGACAGAATGTGAACACTGAAGCTTTCTTT. Translated, it gives CASSLRQNVNTEAFF. V and J are TRBV12-3 or TRBV12-4 and TRBJ1-1, with a weak D call TRBD1 (5 bases). The CDR3 is 15 residues long. Trimming removed 5 bases at V and 0 bases at J, with 13 bases between.

This clonotype has just a few counts. The rearrangement uses TRBV5-1 and TRBJ2-3, with 10 bases identical to TRBD2. The CDR3 length is 16 residues. Looked up from germline, CDR1 is SGHRS and CDR2 is YFSETQ. Unmatched junction bases numbered 10, after V lost 3 bases and J lost 6 bases. The CDR3 region is CASSWMSGGEGDTQYF. The CDR3 DNA is TGCGCCAGCAGCTGGATGAGCGGGGGGGAAGGTGATACGCAGTATTTT.

This clonotype was recorded a few times. V gene TRBV7-9 combines with J gene TRBJ2-2; 9 positions match TRBD1. CDR1 and CDR2 (germline): SEHNR, FQNEAQ (reference sequence). V lost 5 bases, J lost 9 bases, and 7 bases stayed unmatched. The CDR3 runs to 14 residues. The CDR3 is CASSPGQGYRELFF. The CDR3, as DNA: TGTGCCAGCAGCCCCGGACAGGGGTACCGGGAGCTGTTTTTT.

The genes are TRBV4-2 and TRBJ2-6, with D unresolved. The germline CDR1 and CDR2 sequences are LGHNA and YNFKEQ. V lost 4 bases, J lost 0 bases, and 10 bases lay in between. The CDR3 extends over 16 amino acids. This CDR3 is CASSPVTDSGANVLTF. CDR3 DNA sequence: TGTGCCAGCAGCCCGGTGACGGACTCTGGGGCCAACGTCCTGACTTTC.

This clonotype was detected only a few times. The chain has TRBV12-3 or TRBV12-4 and TRBJ2-1; D gene ambiguous. The V end was cut by 2 bases, the J end by 7 bases, with 12 bases between. CDR3 length: 14 residues. CDR3 sequence (DNA): TGTGCCAGCAGTTTAACCCGCCAGGAGAATGAGCAGTTCTTC. It is translated as CASSLTRQENEQFF.

V gene TRBV5-6 combines with J gene TRBJ2-7; maybe TRBD2 (6 bases). CDR3 length: 14 amino acids. V was pared by 7 bases and J by 0 bases, with 14 bases between. Germline lookup yields CDR1 SGHDT and CDR2 YYEEEE. The CDR3 nucleotides read TGTGCCAGCGGAACCGGGACTCTCTCCTACGAGCAGTACTTC. This sequence encodes CASGTGTLSYEQYF.

This clonotype turned up a few times. The chain combines TRBV7-2 with TRBJ2-1; 13 nucleotides align to TRBD2. Trimming at V came to 1 base and at J to 0 bases, leaving 3 bases not matched to a gene. The CDR3 is made up of 18 amino acids. The germline CDR1 and CDR2 sequences are SGHTA and FQGNSA. The CDR3 nucleotides are TGTGCCAGCAGCTTAGATCGGACTAGCGGGGGCTCCTACAATGAGCAGTTCTTC. This sequence encodes CASSLDRTSGGSYNEQFF.

The gene calls are TRBV5-1 and TRBJ1-1; perhaps TRBD1 as D (6 bases). Germline CDR1 reads SGHRS; CDR2 reads YFSETQ. The CDR3 covers 14 residues. The V end lost 0 bases, the J end lost 5 bases, and 11 bases lay between the germline ends. CDR3 region: CASSLGGGLTEAFF. CDR3 sequence (DNA): TGCGCCAGCAGCTTGGGAGGGGGTTTGACTGAAGCTTTCTTT.

This clonotype was detected only a few times. The gene calls are TRBV20-1 and TRBJ2-7, with 7 bases identical to TRBD2. V lost 4 bases and J lost 9; bases outside the gene matches: 12. CDR1 is DFQATT and CDR2 is SNEGSKA in the germline V gene (reference sequence). There are 13 residues in the CDR3. This chain's CDR3 is CSANLPFSGTQYF. As DNA, the CDR3 is TGCAGTGCTAACCTTCCGTTCAGCGGGACGCAGTACTTC.

V and J are TRBV11-3 and TRBJ2-1; the D gene could be TRBD1 or TRBD2 (6 bases each). This CDR3 has 14 residues. In germline, CDR1 is SGHNT, CDR2 YENEEA. V gave up 5 bases and J gave up 7 bases, with 15 bases separating them. The CDR3 sequence: CASSPTRGANEQFF. The CDR3 DNA reads as TGTGCCAGCAGCCCAACGAGGGGGGCTAATGAGCAGTTCTTC.

This clonotype was picked up a small number of times. The J gene is TRBJ2-3, the V gene TRBV29-1; weak D call: TRBD1 (5 bases). The V gene's germline CDR1 is SQVTM and CDR2 ANQGSEA. Trimming left V 5 bases short and J 4 bases short, with 16 bases between. The CDR3 covers 14 residues. In DNA form, the CDR3 reads TGCAGCGTTTCGAAAACAGGTGGCGCAGATACGCAGTATTTT. Protein: CSVSKTGGADTQYF.

This clonotype was detected a few times. The V gene is TRBV24-1, the J gene TRBJ1-2, with no clear D. CDR1 and CDR2 from the germline V gene are KGHDR and SFDVKD. The CDR3 has 11 residues. V was cut by 10 bases and J by 7 bases, with 12 bases left in between. In DNA form, the CDR3 reads TGTGCCACAAGAATCCTGGGTGGCTACACCTTC. Encoded protein: CATRILGGYTF.

The chain couples TRBV20-1 to TRBJ2-7, with 11 bases lining up with TRBD2. In germline, CDR1 is DFQATT, CDR2 SNEGSKA (reference sequence). The CDR3 runs 13 residues. V shed 7 bases, J shed 2 bases, and the junction held 4 bases outside the gene matches. In nucleotides, the CDR3 is TGCAGTGAGGTACTAGCGGGGGCCTACGAGCAGTACGTC. It specifies CSEVLAGAYEQYV.

The genes are TRBV24-1 and TRBJ2-5; TRBD2 is a possible D gene (5 bases). CDR1 is KGHDR and CDR2 is SFDVKD in the germline V gene. CDR3 size: 11 residues. Trimming shortened V by 9 bases and J by 5 bases, and 9 bases separated the two germline ends. CDR3 in amino acids: CATGGWETQYF. The CDR3, as DNA: TGTGCCACCGGAGGATGGGAGACCCAGTACTTC.

This sequence joins TRBV2 and TRBJ2-5, with 9 bases lining up with TRBD1. Germline CDR1 SNHLY, CDR2 FYNNEI. CDR3 length equals 18 residues. Trimming at V came to 8 bases and at J to 2 bases, leaving 18 bases not matched to a gene. The CDR3, as DNA: TGTGCCAGCTTTGCGGGCCCCGGGACAGGGCGTAGGCAAGAGACCCAGTACTTC. Residues: CASFAGPGTGRRQETQYF. Supplemented by reference TRBV2 and TRBJ2-5, the full variable domain reads EPEVTQTPSHQVTQMGQEVILRCVPISNHLYFYWYRQILGQKVEFLVSFYNNEISEKSEIFDDQFSVERPDGSNFTLKIRSTKLEDSAMYFCASFAGPGTGRRQETQYFGPGTRLLVL.

The chain carries TRBV4-1 and TRBJ1-5, with 10 positions matching TRBD1. Germline V CDR1 and CDR2: MGHRA, YSYEKL. V was clipped by 4 bases and J by 6 bases; unmatched bases: 6. The CDR3 contains 15 residues. CDR3 DNA sequence: TGCGCCAGCAGCCGGGGACAGGGGAATAGTCAGCCCCAGCATTTT. The encoded protein is CASSRGQGNSQPQHF.

This clonotype appeared a few times. V and J are TRBV7-8 and TRBJ1-5; maybe TRBD1 (5 bases). This CDR3 region has 15 residues. Deletions cut 5 bases from V and 1 base from J, with 12 bases between. CDR1 SGHVS and CDR2 FQNEAQ come from the germline V gene. CDR3 protein: CASSNRDGSNQPQHF. CDR3 bases: TGTGCCAGCAGCAACCGGGACGGAAGCAATCAGCCCCAGCATTTT.